These 31 T cell receptor beta chains share one sample of origin, sequenced in a study of shared clonotypes between healthy human individuals (dated by TCRdb to about 2020). Libraries were made using the immunoSEQ multiplex PCR assay. Not all clones reach the TCRdb copy of this immuneACCESS table, which keeps in-frame sequences only. Checked studies attribute under half of the gap to unresolved V genes and leave the rest unexplained. The sample has over 2 million clones on record, 85% to 95% of them singletons. The ten largest clones add up to 0.37% of the sample. Sequences were obtained from naive CD4+ T cells from PBMCs. The cell subset or site label here, explained by the study, means: CD45RA+ positively selected. The receptors originated from a man younger than 35 in good health. Some clones in this sample may be carry-over from other donors' samples.

The V gene is TRBV19, the J gene TRBJ2-3; 10 nucleotides line up with TRBD1. Trimming removed 3 bases from V and 4 bases from J; junction bases left unmatched: 4. The V gene's germline CDR1 is LNHDA and CDR2 SQIVND (reference sequence). The CDR3 is 15 residues long. This chain's CDR3 is CASSMRQGAADTQYF. CDR3 bases: TGTGCCAGTAGTATGCGACAGGGGGCGGCAGATACGCAGTATTTT. Combining the CDR3 with reference TRBV19 and TRBJ2-3 gives the whole variable domain DGGITQSPKYLFRKEGQNVTLSCEQNLNHDAMYWYRQDPGQGLRLIYYSQIVNDFQKGDIAEGYSVSREKKESFPLTVTSAQKNPTAFYLCASSMRQGAADTQYFGPGTRLTVL.

The CDR3 bases are TGTGCCACCAGCAGAGCCCAGGATGAGCAGTTCTTC. This codes for CATSRAQDEQFF. The V gene is TRBV15, the J gene TRBJ2-1; no clear D. Looked up from germline, CDR1 is LNHNV and CDR2 is YYDKDF (reference sequence). The CDR3 totals 12 residues. V lost 1 base and J lost 8, with 6 bases in between.

This chain joins TRBV10-3 and TRBJ1-4, with D maybe TRBD1 (6 bases). CDR1 and CDR2 from the germline V gene are ENHRY and SYGVKD. This CDR3 region has 13 residues. Trimming cost V 10 bases and J 2 bases, with 11 bases left between them. DNA of the CDR3: TGTGCCACGACAAGGGGGACTAATGAAAAACTGTTTTTT. It specifies CATTRGTNEKLFF.

The chain uses TRBV2 and TRBJ1-5; 11 bases fit TRBD1. The CDR3 contains 16 residues. Germline V gene sequence: CDR1 SNHLY, CDR2 FYNNEI. V lost 6 bases to trimming and J lost 0 bases; unmatched junction nucleotides: 4. The DNA for the CDR3 is TGTGCCAGCAGGGTTGGACAGGGGGCTAGCAATCAGCCCCAGCATTTT. This translates into CASRVGQGASNQPQHF.

The chain uses TRBV28 and TRBJ2-1, with 8 bases lining up with TRBD1. The V gene end was trimmed by 4 bases and the J gene end by 4 bases; junction bases not matched to a gene: 9. The CDR3 loop spans 16 amino acids. Per germline, CDR1 MDHEN and CDR2 SYDVKM. The CDR3 DNA follows: TGTGCCAGCAGTTCCACAGGGGGAGTCGGGTACAATGAGCAGTTCTTC. Translating it yields CASSSTGGVGYNEQFF. Full variable domain (rest looked up from reference TRBV28 and TRBJ2-1): DVKVTQSSRYLVKRTGEKVFLECVQDMDHENMFWYRQDPGLGLRLIYFSYDVKMKEKGDIPEGYSVSREKKERFSLILESASTNQTSMYLCASSSTGGVGYNEQFFGPGTRLTVL.

The rearrangement links TRBV7-2 to TRBJ1-5; D is ambiguous. Germline CDR1 reads SGHTA; CDR2 reads FQGNSA. The CDR3 runs to 14 residues. Trimming left V 3 bases short and J 5 bases short, with 11 bases between. CDR3: CASSFGWVDQPQHF. The CDR3 DNA reads as TGTGCCAGCAGCTTCGGATGGGTAGATCAGCCCCAGCATTTT.

The chain carries TRBV28 and TRBJ2-7, with 10 bases that match TRBD2. The CDR3 is 14 residues long. V dropped 5 bases and J dropped 3; count of bases not matched to a gene: 4. Per the germline V gene, CDR1 is MDHEN and CDR2 is SYDVKM. The CDR3 sequence: CASSKRTSGYEQYF. CDR3 nucleotides: TGTGCCAGCAGTAAAAGGACTAGCGGCTACGAGCAGTACTTC.

V gene TRBV5-8 combines with J gene TRBJ1-1, with a tentative D call TRBD1 (5 bases). The germline CDR1 and CDR2 sequences are SGHTS and YDEGEE. V lost 1 base, J lost 4 bases, and 14 bases lay in between. The CDR3 has 15 residues. This CDR3 is CASSLRGLIGTEAFF. The CDR3 DNA is TGTGCCAGCAGCTTGCGGGGGTTAATTGGCACTGAAGCTTTCTTT.

The chain combines TRBV7-3 with TRBJ2-1, with a possible D match to TRBD2 (6 bases). Germline CDR1 is SGHTA and CDR2 is FQGTGA. Trimming cost V 5 bases and J 0 bases, with 14 bases left between them. CDR3 length equals 16 residues. This chain's CDR3 is CASSRRSGDSYNEQFF. CDR3 in DNA: TGTGCCAGCAGCAGGAGGTCGGGGGACTCCTACAATGAGCAGTTCTTC.

The genes are TRBV28 and TRBJ1-2; D gene ambiguous. Per germline, CDR1 MDHEN and CDR2 SYDVKM. The CDR3 has 14 residues. V was pared by 4 bases and J by 1 base, with 10 bases between. In DNA, the CDR3 is TGTGCCAGCAGTTCCCCGGCCAGTAACTATGGCTACACCTTC. Protein: CASSSPASNYGYTF.

Comments on this clone: Other DNA sequences in this sample translate to the same CDR3. This chain links TRBV7-3 with TRBJ1-1, with D unresolved. Germline CDR1 SGHTA, CDR2 FQGTGA. The CDR3 extends over 13 amino acids. The V gene lost 5 bases and the J gene lost 1 base, with 8 bases spanning the gap. CDR3 sequence (DNA): TGTGCCAGCAGCCTATTACAGAACACTGAAGCTTTCTTT. It codes for CASSLLQNTEAFF.

The V call is TRBV14, the J call TRBJ1-2; D perhaps matches TRBD1 (5 bases). Germline V gene lookup returns CDR1 SGHDN and CDR2 FVKESK. The CDR3 is 15 amino acids. Trimming removed 1 base from V and 8 bases from J, with 17 bases in between. CDR3 amino acids: CASSQGGGRPWGYTF. For the CDR3, the DNA is TGTGCCAGCAGCCAAGGCGGGGGACGTCCGTGGGGCTACACCTTC.

V and J are TRBV7-3 and TRBJ1-1; D is unresolved. This CDR3 spans 13 amino acids. CDR1 is SGHTA, CDR2 FQGTGA, per germline. Trimming shortened V by 5 bases and J by 11 bases, and 18 bases separated the two germline ends. CDR3 loop: CASSRDRAAGAFF. The CDR3 DNA sequence: TGTGCCAGCAGCCGGGATAGGGCCGCTGGGGCTTTCTTT.

V usage is TRBV7-3 and J usage is TRBJ2-1; the match to TRBD2 covers 14 bases. The CDR3 runs to 16 residues. In germline, CDR1 is SGHTA, CDR2 FQGTGA. The trim removed 5 bases at V and 9 bases at J, leaving 9 bases unmatched. The CDR3 nucleotides are TGTGCCAGCAGCCCTGGTGGGACTAGCGGGAGAGGTGAGCAGTTCTTC. It is translated as CASSPGGTSGRGEQFF.

The CDR3: CSVENAANYGYTF. CDR3 DNA sequence: TGCAGCGTTGAAAACGCGGCTAACTATGGCTACACCTTC. The chain recombines TRBV29-1 with TRBJ1-2; no clear D gene. The CDR3 length is 13 residues. The germline gives CDR1 SQVTM, CDR2 ANQGSEA. The V end lost 2 bases, the J end lost 0 bases, and 7 bases lay between the germline ends.

Notes on this clone: This CDR3 is also generated by other DNA sequences in the sample. This chain uses TRBV28 with TRBJ2-3; 7 bases agree with TRBD2. Germline-derived CDR1 and CDR2 are MDHEN and SYDVKM. The CDR3 has 15 amino acids. With 3 bases clipped from V and 3 bases from J, the junction kept 6 bases outside the gene matches. The CDR3 DNA reads TGTGCCAGCAGTTTGGCGGGGGTCGGAACAGATACGCAGTATTTT. Protein: CASSLAGVGTDTQYF.

Points on this clone: The same CDR3 also results from other DNA sequences found in this sample. The V call is TRBV29-1, the J call TRBJ2-6; 7 bases are a match to TRBD2. V trimming: 4 bases; J trimming: 0 bases; junction bases outside the gene matches: 0. Per germline, CDR1 SQVTM and CDR2 ANQGSEA. The CDR3 has 14 residues. CDR3 bases: TGCAGCGTTGGCGGGGGCTCTGGGGCCAACGTCCTGACTTTC. Residues: CSVGGGSGANVLTF.

The J gene is TRBJ2-2, the V gene TRBV2, with D possibly matching TRBD1 (6 bases). The CDR3 sequence is 16 residues long. V was shortened by 6 bases and J by 1 base, with 15 bases between the two germline ends. Germline V CDR1 and CDR2: SNHLY, FYNNEI. The CDR3 DNA reads TGTGCCAGCAGACTAGGGACATCGCAGAACACCGGGGAGCTGTTTTTT. Encoded protein: CASRLGTSQNTGELFF.

The gene calls are TRBV6-1 and TRBJ2-1, with 11 nucleotides matching TRBD2. V trimming: 7 bases; J trimming: 9 bases; junction bases outside the gene matches: 8. CDR1 MNHNS and CDR2 SASEGT come from the germline V gene. The CDR3 totals 14 residues. CDR3 sequence reads: CASILAGGRGEQFF. Written as DNA, the CDR3 is TGTGCCAGCATTCTAGCGGGAGGTAGGGGTGAGCAGTTCTTC.

The J gene is TRBJ2-3, the V gene TRBV27; D is unclear. Germline CDR1 MNHEY, CDR2 SMNVEV (reference sequence). The germline V and J ends were trimmed by 6 bases and 4 bases, with 11 bases remaining between them. The length of the CDR3 is 13 residues. This chain's CDR3 is CASSPPSADTQYF. CDR3 nucleotides: TGTGCCAGCAGCCCCCCTTCAGCAGATACGCAGTATTTT.

Turning to this clone: The junction departs from the called germline gene at one end, perhaps through a read error. This chain joins TRBV2 and TRBJ2-4, with unresolved D. The length of the CDR3 is 16 residues. Germline V gives CDR1 SNHLY, CDR2 FYNNEI. CDR3 amino acids: CASREGGRAAKNIQYF. The DNA of the CDR3 is TGTGCCAGCAGGGAAGGTGGGCGCGCAGCCAAAAACATTCAGTACTTC. Together with reference TRBV2 and TRBJ2-4, the CDR3 gives the full variable domain: EPEVTQTPSHQVTQMGQEVILRCVPISNHLYFYWYRQILGQKVEFLVSFYNNEISEKSEIFDDQFSVERPDGSNFTLKIRSTKLEDSAMYFCASREGGRAAKNIQYFGAGTRLSVL.

The chain carries TRBV4-3 and TRBJ2-6; no reliable D call. The CDR3 has 19 residues. Germline CDR1 LGHNA, CDR2 YSLEER. The V end was cut by 1 base, the J end by 0 bases, with 16 bases between. The CDR3 nucleotides are TGCGCCAGCAGCCAAGGAATATGGCAGGACCGCTCTGGGGCCAACGTCCTGACTTTC. Amino acid sequence: CASSQGIWQDRSGANVLTF.

This sequence joins TRBV6-6 and TRBJ2-1; D ambiguous. This CDR3 comprises 14 residues. V was pared by 2 bases and J by 5 bases, with 10 bases between. Germline loops: CDR1 MNHNY, CDR2 SVGAGI (reference sequence). The CDR3 loop reads CASSYLLRNNEQFF. DNA of the CDR3: TGTGCCAGCAGTTACCTGTTGAGAAACAATGAGCAGTTCTTC.

This clone was observed once. The genes are TRBV23-1 and TRBJ1-2, with 7 bases matching TRBD1. TRBV23-1 is placed among ORFs of uncertain function. J gave up 8 bases and V 3 bases, and 6 bases lay outside the gene matches. This CDR3 has 13 residues. CDR3 in amino acids: CASSHGRGVGYTF. As DNA, the CDR3 is TGCGCCAGCAGTCATGGCAGGGGGGTGGGCTACACCTTC.

CDR3 coding DNA: TGTGCCAGCAACATGGCCCAGGGGGTGGCCTATGGCTACACCTTC. Protein sequence: CASNMAQGVAYGYTF. This sequence joins TRBV5-4 and TRBJ1-2; TRBD1 aligns across 7 bases. CDR1 SGHNT and CDR2 YYREEE come from the germline V gene (reference sequence). The CDR3 is made up of 15 amino acids. Trimming took 6 bases from V and 4 from J; bases not matched to a gene: 12.

The chain links TRBV5-1 to TRBJ2-1; 11 bases map to TRBD2. The germline CDR1 and CDR2 sequences are SGHRS and YFSETQ. This CDR3 has 17 residues. J was trimmed by 0 bases and V by 2 bases; bases with no gene match: 4. In DNA form, the CDR3 reads TGCGCCAGCAGCTTATTAGCGGGAGGGAGCTCCTACAATGAGCAGTTCTTC. This encodes CASSLLAGGSSYNEQFF. The whole variable domain, remainder taken from reference TRBV5-1 and TRBJ2-1, is KAGVTQTPRYLIKTRGQQVTLSCSPISGHRSVSWYQQTPGQGLQFLFEYFSETQRNKGNFPGRFSGRQFSNSRSEMNVSTLELGDSALYLCASSLLAGGSSYNEQFFGPGTRLTVL.

The CDR3 coding sequence is TGCGCCAGCAGTCTAGGCCATGGGCTTGAGCAGTTCTTC. Its translation is CASSLGHGLEQFF. The chain carries TRBV4-3 and TRBJ2-1, with unresolved D. V lost 6 bases and J 9 bases, leaving 15 bases between the germline ends. CDR1 and CDR2 from the germline V gene are LGHNA and YSLEER. This CDR3 region has 13 residues.

The rearrangement joins TRBV7-9 to TRBJ1-4, with a weak D call TRBD1 (6 bases). Trimming took off 5 bases at V and 5 bases at J, with 15 bases between the two ends. CDR3 length: 15 residues. Germline V gene lookup returns CDR1 SEHNR and CDR2 FQNEAQ (reference sequence). CDR3 sequence reads: CASSPPGVSNEKLFF. DNA of the CDR3: TGTGCCAGCAGCCCGCCAGGGGTGTCAAATGAAAAACTGTTTTTT. The variable domain in full, completed from reference TRBV7-9 and TRBJ1-4, reads DTGVSQNPRHKITKRGQNVTFRCDPISEHNRLYWYRQTLGQGPEFLTYFQNEAQLEKSRLLSDRFSAERPKGSFSTLEIQRTEQGDSAMYLCASSPPGVSNEKLFFGSGTQLSVL.

This chain links TRBV6-5 with TRBJ2-7; possibly TRBD1 for D (6 bases). Germline values: CDR1 MNHEY, CDR2 SVGAGI. Trimming stripped 6 bases from V and 1 base from J, with 13 bases between. The CDR3 contains 14 residues. DNA for the CDR3: TGTGCCAGCAGACCCTTTACAGGGTCCTACGAGCAGTACTTC. This sequence encodes CASRPFTGSYEQYF.

This chain's CDR3 is CASSLGTPVSFDEQFF. The DNA of the CDR3 is TGTGCCAGCAGCCTCGGGACCCCTGTAAGTTTCGATGAGCAGTTCTTC. The V gene is TRBV28, the J gene TRBJ2-1; the D call may be TRBD1 or TRBD2 (5 bases each). Per germline, CDR1 MDHEN and CDR2 SYDVKM. This CDR3 has 16 residues. V lost 6 bases, J lost 8 bases, and 23 bases lay in between.

V and J are TRBV7-2 and TRBJ2-7; D tentatively reads TRBD1 or TRBD2 (8 bases each). CDR1 SGHTA and CDR2 FQGNSA come from the germline V gene. The CDR3 is 18 residues long. Between the trimmed V and J ends, which lost 5 bases and 6 bases, there was a span of 29 bases. CDR3 sequence (DNA): TGTGCCAGCAGCCCGACAGGGGTTGCACGGCGGGAGGTTCGCGAGCAGTACTTC. This gives the protein CASSPTGVARREVREQYF.